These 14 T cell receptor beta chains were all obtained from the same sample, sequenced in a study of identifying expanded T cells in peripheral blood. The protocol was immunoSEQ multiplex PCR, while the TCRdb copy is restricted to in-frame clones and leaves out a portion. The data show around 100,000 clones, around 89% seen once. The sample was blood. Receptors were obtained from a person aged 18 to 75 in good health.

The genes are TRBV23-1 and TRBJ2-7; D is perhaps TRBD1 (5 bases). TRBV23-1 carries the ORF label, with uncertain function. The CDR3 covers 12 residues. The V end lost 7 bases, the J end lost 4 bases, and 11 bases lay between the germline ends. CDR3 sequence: CASKGPGYEQYF. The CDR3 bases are TGCGCCAGCAAGGGGCCAGGGTACGAGCAGTACTTC.

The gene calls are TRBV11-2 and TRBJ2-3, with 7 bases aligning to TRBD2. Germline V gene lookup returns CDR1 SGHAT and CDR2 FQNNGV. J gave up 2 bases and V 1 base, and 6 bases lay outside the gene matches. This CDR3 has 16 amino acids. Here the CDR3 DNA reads TGTGCCAGCAGCTTAGTGGAGGGGAGGGCCACAGATACGCAGTATTTT. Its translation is CASSLVEGRATDTQYF.

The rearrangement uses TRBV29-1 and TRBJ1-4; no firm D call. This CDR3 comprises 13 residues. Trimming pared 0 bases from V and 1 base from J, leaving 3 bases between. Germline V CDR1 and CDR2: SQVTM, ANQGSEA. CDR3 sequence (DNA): TGCAGCGTTGAAGAGGAAACTAATGAAAAACTGTTTTTT. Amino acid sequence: CSVEEETNEKLFF.

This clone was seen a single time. CDR3 DNA sequence: TGTGCCGGGGGGGTAGGTGGCCAAGAGACCCAGTACTTC. This translates into CAGGVGGQETQYF. This chain connects TRBV11-2 to TRBJ2-5; TRBD2 matches 7 bases. This CDR3 is 13 amino acids long. CDR1 is SGHAT and CDR2 is FQNNGV in the germline V gene. V shed 11 bases, J shed 1 base, and the junction held 7 bases outside the gene matches.

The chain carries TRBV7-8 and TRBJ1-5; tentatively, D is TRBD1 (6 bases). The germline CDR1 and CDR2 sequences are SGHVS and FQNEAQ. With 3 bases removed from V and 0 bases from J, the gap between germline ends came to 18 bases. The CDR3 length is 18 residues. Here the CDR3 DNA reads TGTGCCAGCAGCTTGAGGAGGGGGGTGCTCTATAGCAATCAGCCCCAGCATTTT. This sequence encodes CASSLRRGVLYSNQPQHF.

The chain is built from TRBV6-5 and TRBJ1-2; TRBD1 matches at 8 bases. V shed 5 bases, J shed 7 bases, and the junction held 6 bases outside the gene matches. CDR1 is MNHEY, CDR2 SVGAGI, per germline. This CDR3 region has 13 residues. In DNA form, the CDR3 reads TGTGCCAGCAGTCGACAGGACAGGGTTGGCTACACCTTC. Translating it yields CASSRQDRVGYTF.

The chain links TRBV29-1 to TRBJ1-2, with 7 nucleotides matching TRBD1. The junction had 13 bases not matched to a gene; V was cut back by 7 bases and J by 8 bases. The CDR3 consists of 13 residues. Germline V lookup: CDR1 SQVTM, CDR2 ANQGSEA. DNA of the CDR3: TGCAGCGCTGGGGAGGGTAGGGGGCTGGGCTACACCTTC. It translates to CSAGEGRGLGYTF. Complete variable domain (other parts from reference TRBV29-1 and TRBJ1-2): SAVISQKPSRDICQRGTSLTIQCQVDSQVTMMFWYRQQPGQSLTLIATANQGSEATYESGFVIDKFPISRPNLTFSTLTVSNMSPEDSSIYLCSAGEGRGLGYTFGSGTRLTVV.

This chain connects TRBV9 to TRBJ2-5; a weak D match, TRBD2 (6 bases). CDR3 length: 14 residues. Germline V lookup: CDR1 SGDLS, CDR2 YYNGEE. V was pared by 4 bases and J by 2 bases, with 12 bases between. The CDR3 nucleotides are TGTGCCAGCAGCAAATTTGGGGGGCAAGAGACCCAGTACTTC. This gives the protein CASSKFGGQETQYF. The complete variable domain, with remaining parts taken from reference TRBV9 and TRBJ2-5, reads DSGVTQTPKHLITATGQRVTLRCSPRSGDLSVYWYQQSLDQGLQFLIQYYNGEERAKGNILERFSAQQFPDLHSELNLSSLELGDSALYFCASSKFGGQETQYFGPGTRLLVL.

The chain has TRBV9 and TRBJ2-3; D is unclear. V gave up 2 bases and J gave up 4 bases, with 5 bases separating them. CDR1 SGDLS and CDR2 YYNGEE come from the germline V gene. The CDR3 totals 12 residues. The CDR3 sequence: CASSVTADTQYF. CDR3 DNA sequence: TGTGCCAGCAGCGTTACGGCAGATACGCAGTATTTT.

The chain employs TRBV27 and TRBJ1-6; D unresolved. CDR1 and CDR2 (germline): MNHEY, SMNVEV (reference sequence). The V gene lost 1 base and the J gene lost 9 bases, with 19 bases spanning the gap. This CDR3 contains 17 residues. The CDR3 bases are TGTGCCAGCAGTTTATACCCAGCGAGTACGGGTGGTTCACCCCTCCACTTT. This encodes CASSLYPASTGGSPLHF.

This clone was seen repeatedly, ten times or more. CDR3 in amino acids: CAWSVGNTIYF. CDR3 nucleotides: TGTGCCTGGAGTGTTGGAAACACCATATATTTT. The chain joins TRBV30 to TRBJ1-3; D ambiguous. The CDR3 totals 11 residues. Per the germline V gene, CDR1 is GTSNPN and CDR2 is SVGIG (reference sequence). The ends were cut back, 0 bases at V and 3 bases at J, with 0 bases in the middle.

The CDR3 spells CAWSPSAAESSYEQYF. As DNA, the CDR3 is TGTGCCTGGAGTCCATCGGCGGCAGAGAGCTCCTACGAGCAGTACTTC. The chain uses TRBV30 and TRBJ2-7; no clear D. This CDR3 has 16 amino acids. The germline gives CDR1 GTSNPN, CDR2 SVGIG (reference sequence). Trimming took 2 bases from V and 0 from J, leaving 17 bases between them.

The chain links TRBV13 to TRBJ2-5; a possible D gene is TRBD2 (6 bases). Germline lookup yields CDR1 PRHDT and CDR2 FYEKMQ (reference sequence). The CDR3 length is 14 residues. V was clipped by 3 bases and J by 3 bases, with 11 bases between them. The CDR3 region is CASSFGTLEETQYF. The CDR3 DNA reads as TGTGCCAGCAGCTTCGGGACTTTGGAAGAGACCCAGTACTTC.

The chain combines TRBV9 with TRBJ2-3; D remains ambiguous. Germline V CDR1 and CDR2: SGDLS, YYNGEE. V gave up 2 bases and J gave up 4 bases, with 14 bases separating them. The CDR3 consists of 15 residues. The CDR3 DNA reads TGTGCCAGCAGCGTGAGCCCCCGACCCTCAGATACGCAGTATTTT. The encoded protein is CASSVSPRPSDTQYF. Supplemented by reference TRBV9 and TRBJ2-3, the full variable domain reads DSGVTQTPKHLITATGQRVTLRCSPRSGDLSVYWYQQSLDQGLQFLIQYYNGEERAKGNILERFSAQQFPDLHSELNLSSLELGDSALYFCASSVSPRPSDTQYFGPGTRLTVL.